The sample holds many counts of the clone carrying this T cell receptor beta chain. Its target is unknown. TCRdb reprocessed the 5' RACE reads with MiXCR, giving one entry per CDR3 protein. This table holds roughly 40,000 distinct CDR3 sequences, less than 3% found once. CDR1 SGDLS and CDR2 YYNGEE come from the germline V gene. Trimming left V 0 bases short and J 7 bases short, with 13 bases between. The CDR3 is 14 residues long. These data come from a study of CD8 T cells in ankylosing spondylitis. Findings of the study overall: Enrichment of disease-linked clones was reportedly significant in matched ankylosing spondylitis synovial fluid. Earlier literature documents some of the motif variants in reactive arthritis synovial fluid and blood. Made up of about eight highly homologous variants, a TCR beta motif appeared characteristic of ankylosing spondylitis blood. Disease-associated clones were CD8+ and fairly uncommon in peripheral blood.

The J gene is TRBJ1-2, the V gene TRBV9; D not resolved. The sample comprised blood, either unsorted or a sorted T cell fraction (not recorded which). The receptor was isolated from a male donor with ankylosing spondylitis or in good health (not recorded which). The CDR3 is CASSVATTGVGYTF. CDR3 DNA sequence: TGTGCCAGCAGCGTAGCTACTACCGGGGTTGGCTACACCTTC.